The clone carrying this TCR beta chain was recorded many times. Its antigen is currently unknown. Any symptoms of ophthalmopathy came after the first hyperthyroidism diagnosis, from which the blood sample dates. PBMCs were sourced from roughly 9.1 ml fresh peripheral blood. The sample belongs to a study of T cells in Graves' hyperthyroidism and ophthalmopathy. Amplified TCR beta CDR3 regions derived from RNA transcripts. RT-PCR in the first round (using the HTBI primer set) targeted the TCR CDR3. A single record per CDR3 protein comes from TCRdb applying MiXCR to the multiplex PCR reads. The sample holds hundreds of thousands of distinct CDR3 sequences, around 19% seen once. Findings of the study overall: Also found in blood were most expanded thyroid clonotypes above 0.001.

The CDR3 spans 12 residues. Trimming stripped 6 bases from V and 6 bases from J, with 11 bases between. The germline V gene has CDR1 SNHLY and CDR2 FYNNEI. The V gene is TRBV2, the J gene TRBJ1-2; weak D call: TRBD1 (5 bases). Specimen: blood. The sequence derives from a woman aged 45-65 years with Graves' hyperthyroidism that later progressed to Graves' ophthalmopathy. In DNA form, the CDR3 reads TGTGCCAGCAGAGCGGGACGGAATGGCTACACCTTC. It translates to CASRAGRNGYTF.